A selection of T cell receptor beta chains follows, all from one sample in a study of CD8+CD57+ T cells in acquired aplastic anemia. TCRdb called the reads again in MiXCR, with one record for every CDR3 protein. The sample consists of fewer than 250,000 distinct CDR3 sequences, roughly 50% of them appearing once. The material sequenced was sorted CD4+, CD8+, or CD8+CD57+ T cells (not recorded which) from PBMCs. The receptors derive from a human donor with aplastic anemia. The CDR3 runs from the conserved cysteine through the conserved F or W. D genes are given only for firm matches. Not every row has a clone size; where given, it reads once, few, many or a size class.

d_gene: TRBD2; j_gene: TRBJ2-5; v_gene: TRBV3-1; abundance: few; CDR3nt: TGTGCCAGCAGACCTTCCCTAGCGGGGGCATTCCAAGAGACCCAGTACTTC; CDR3aa: CASRPSLAGAFQETQYF
d_gene: TRBD1; j_gene: TRBJ1-5; v_gene: TRBV9; abundance: .; CDR3nt: TGTGCCAGCAGCCGTGGACAGGTCGACAATCAGCCCCAGCATTTT; CDR3aa: CASSRGQVDNQPQHF
d_gene: TRBD2; j_gene: TRBJ2-5; v_gene: TRBV2; abundance: .; CDR3nt: TGTGCCAGCAGTGAGTCACTAGCGGGGGGGCGGGAGACCCAGTACTTC; CDR3aa: CASSESLAGGRETQYF
d_gene: .; j_gene: TRBJ1-4; v_gene: TRBV7-9; abundance: many; CDR3nt: TGTGCCAGCAGCTTAATAGGGGCGGATGAAAAACTGTTTTTT; CDR3aa: CASSLIGADEKLFF
d_gene: .; j_gene: TRBJ2-7; v_gene: TRBV20-1; abundance: .; CDR3nt: TGCAGTGCTGAGACCCCAAGAGACCGGTCCGGCGAGCAGTACTTC; CDR3aa: CSAETPRDRSGEQYF
d_gene: .; j_gene: TRBJ2-7; v_gene: TRBV20-1; abundance: many; CDR3nt: TGCAGTGCTAGCTCCAGGACGGGCGAGCAGTACTTC; CDR3aa: CSASSRTGEQYF
d_gene: TRBD2; j_gene: TRBJ2-7; v_gene: TRBV6-5; abundance: many; CDR3nt: TGTGCCAGCAGCCCCACTAGCGGGGGGCCGTACGAGCAGTACTTC; CDR3aa: CASSPTSGGPYEQYF
d_gene: TRBD1; j_gene: TRBJ1-2; v_gene: TRBV2; abundance: once; CDR3nt: TGTGCCAGCACCCTAAGGACAGGGAGCTATGGCTACACCTTC; CDR3aa: CASTLRTGSYGYTF
d_gene: .; j_gene: TRBJ2-3; v_gene: TRBV7-9; abundance: .; CDR3nt: TGTGCCAGCAGCTTAGAAGGGGCGACTCTGAATACGCAGTATTTT; CDR3aa: CASSLEGATLNTQYF
d_gene: TRBD1; j_gene: TRBJ1-5; v_gene: TRBV5-1; abundance: .; CDR3nt: TGCGCCAGCAGCTCCGGGACAGGGAAAAATCAGCCCCAGCATTTT; CDR3aa: CASSSGTGKNQPQHF
d_gene: .; j_gene: TRBJ2-5; v_gene: TRBV29-1; abundance: .; CDR3nt: TGCAGCGCCGGACAGCAAGAGACCCAGTACTTC; CDR3aa: CSAGQQETQYF
d_gene: .; j_gene: TRBJ2-1; v_gene: TRBV10-2; abundance: many; CDR3nt: TGCGCCAGCAGTCCGGACAGGAGGGATGAGCAGTTCTTC; CDR3aa: CASSPDRRDEQFF
d_gene: .; j_gene: TRBJ1-4; v_gene: TRBV2; abundance: .; CDR3nt: TGTGCCAGCGAGGGGATTAAGGATGGAACTAATGAAAAACTGTTTTTT; CDR3aa: CASEGIKDGTNEKLFF
d_gene: .; j_gene: TRBJ2-2; v_gene: TRBV7-9; abundance: many; CDR3nt: TGTGCCAGCAGCTTAAACTTCAACACCGGGGAGCTGTTTTTT; CDR3aa: CASSLNFNTGELFF
d_gene: .; j_gene: TRBJ2-1; v_gene: TRBV10-1; abundance: .; CDR3nt: TGCGCCAGCAGTTCGGGCGGAGGCTCCTACAATGAGCAGTTCTTC; CDR3aa: CASSSGGGSYNEQFF
d_gene: TRBD1; j_gene: TRBJ1-1; v_gene: TRBV5-1; abundance: few; CDR3nt: TGCGCCAGCAGTCCGGAACCACAGGGGTTAGCTGCTTTCTTT; CDR3aa: CASSPEPQGLAAFF
d_gene: .; j_gene: TRBJ2-7; v_gene: TRBV15; abundance: .; CDR3nt: TGTGCCACCAGCAGCCCCGTGTTAGACGAGCAGTACTTC; CDR3aa: CATSSPVLDEQYF
d_gene: .; j_gene: TRBJ2-6; v_gene: TRBV11-2; abundance: many; CDR3nt: TGTGCCAGCAGCTTAGGACCTAGGGCCACTGGGGCCAACGTCCTGACTTTC; CDR3aa: CASSLGPRATGANVLTF
d_gene: TRBD1; j_gene: TRBJ1-2; v_gene: TRBV25-1; abundance: .; CDR3nt: TGTGCCAGCAATCCGACAGGGAACTATGGCTACACCTTC; CDR3aa: CASNPTGNYGYTF